This T cell receptor beta chain emerged from a study of T cell responses to AZD1222 COVID-19 vaccine. Regarding the study as a whole: Donors were mostly white British, more females; clonal diversity possibly underestimated. The repertoires were collected only after the peak T cell response. Among those given AZD1222, only 5 to 7 were seropositive at baseline.

Produced via immunoSEQ multiplex PCR; TCRdb's table is partial and in-frame only. This table has some 84,000 clones, 65% to 90% appearing once. This clone was seen a few times. Its antigen is currently unknown. Sequences were derived from peripheral blood, sampled on day 0 of AZD1222 vaccination. This receptor was obtained from an adult in good health.

CDR3 sequence: CASSLAASGSLSYEQYF. The CDR3 region has the DNA TGCGCCAGCAGCTTGGCGGCTAGCGGGTCTCTCTCCTACGAGCAGTACTTC. V usage is TRBV5-1 and J usage is TRBJ2-7, with 8 bases identical to TRBD2. This CDR3 spans 17 amino acids. CDR1 and CDR2 from the germline V gene are SGHRS and YFSETQ. The V and J ends lost 0 bases and 0 bases, in that order; junction bases with no gene match: 8.